The clone carrying this T cell receptor beta chain was picked up many times. V lost 5 bases and J 6 bases, leaving 13 bases between the germline ends. The CDR3 runs to 14 residues. Germline V gene sequence: CDR1 KGHDR, CDR2 SFDVKD. The data stem from a study of blood T cell repertoires in COVID-19. Across the whole study: The study drew acute and convalescent COVID-19 samples from the United States, Italy and Spain. PBMCs, B-cell-depleted T cells, or T cells were the source of the cDNA or gDNA that made up the material.

Membership in each cohort depended on participant-reported clinical history. The repertoire was sequenced with immunoSEQ multiplex PCR; TCRdb's copy has only in-frame clones and lacks some. The sample lists about 400,000 clones, about nine tenths occurring once. Sequenced: PBMCs or T cells enriched from blood (not recorded which). This receptor was obtained from a woman aged 30 to 39 who had recovered from COVID-19. This chain joins TRBV24-1 and TRBJ1-5; a weak D match, TRBD1 (5 bases). The CDR3 nucleotides read TGTGCCACCAGTGGGGCAGGGAGGGCTCAGCCCCAGCATTTT. Its translation is CATSGAGRAQPQHF.